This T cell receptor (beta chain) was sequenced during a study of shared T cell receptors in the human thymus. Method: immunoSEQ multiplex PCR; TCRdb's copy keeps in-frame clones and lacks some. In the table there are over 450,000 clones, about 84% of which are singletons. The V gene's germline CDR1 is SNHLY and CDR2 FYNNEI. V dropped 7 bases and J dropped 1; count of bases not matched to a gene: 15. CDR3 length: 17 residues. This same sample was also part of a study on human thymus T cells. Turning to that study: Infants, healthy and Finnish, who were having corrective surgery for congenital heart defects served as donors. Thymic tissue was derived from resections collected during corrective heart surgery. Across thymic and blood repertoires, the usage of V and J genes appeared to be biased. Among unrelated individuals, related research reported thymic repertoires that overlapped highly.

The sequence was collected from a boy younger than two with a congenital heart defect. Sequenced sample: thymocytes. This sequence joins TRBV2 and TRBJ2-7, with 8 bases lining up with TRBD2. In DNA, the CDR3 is TGTGCCAGCACCCCGGGAGGGGACAATGATCCTTCCTACGAGCAGTACTTC. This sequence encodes CASTPGGDNDPSYEQYF. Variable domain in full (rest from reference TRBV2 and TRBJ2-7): EPEVTQTPSHQVTQMGQEVILRCVPISNHLYFYWYRQILGQKVEFLVSFYNNEISEKSEIFDDQFSVERPDGSNFTLKIRSTKLEDSAMYFCASTPGGDNDPSYEQYFGPGTRLTVT.